The 25 T cell receptor beta chains below were found in one sample sequenced in a study of response to subunit inactivated influenza vaccine. TCRdb reprocessed the RT-PCR reads via MiXCR and lists one record per CDR3 protein. In the table there are about 180,000 distinct CDR3 sequences, around 11% of which are singletons. Here the sequenced sample was CD8+ T cells sorted from PBMCs, taken roughly 24 months after vaccination. The receptors stem from a man aged 45 to 75 who received an inactivated influenza vaccine.

This clonotype was observed a handful of times. The chain has TRBV4-3 and TRBJ2-7, with D unclear. The germline V and J ends were trimmed by 3 bases and 2 bases, with 8 bases remaining between them. The CDR3 sequence is 13 residues long. Germline V lookup: CDR1 LGHNA, CDR2 YSLEER. The CDR3 DNA follows: TGCGCCAGCAGCCAGGCCCCAACCTACGAGCAGTACTTC. Amino acid sequence: CASSQAPTYEQYF.

This chain joins TRBV4-3 and TRBJ2-3; a weak D match, TRBD2 (6 bases). In germline, CDR1 is LGHNA, CDR2 YSLEER. The CDR3 spans 15 residues. Deletions cut 4 bases from V and 2 bases from J, with 13 bases between. CDR3 residues: CASSPAWRDTDTQYF. In DNA form, the CDR3 reads TGCGCCAGCAGCCCCGCCTGGCGGGACACAGATACGCAGTATTTT.

This chain uses TRBV20-1 with TRBJ1-5; D possibly corresponds to TRBD1 (6 bases). Germline CDR1 DFQATT, CDR2 SNEGSKA (reference sequence). The CDR3 length is 13 residues. Trimming took 3 bases from V and 5 from J, leaving 11 bases between them. In DNA form, the CDR3 reads TGCAGTGCTAGCCGGGACAACGATCAGCCCCAGCATTTT. Amino acids: CSASRDNDQPQHF.

This clonotype was observed at least ten times. This sequence joins TRBV11-1 and TRBJ2-7, with 10 bases aligning to TRBD1. The CDR3 is made up of 14 amino acids. CDR1 SGHAT and CDR2 FQDESV come from the germline V gene (reference sequence). Trimming cost V 6 bases and J 4 bases; bases outside gene matches: 6. The CDR3 region has the DNA TGTGCCAGCAGATCCCGGGACAGGGGTTACGAGCAGTACTTC. Translating it yields CASRSRDRGYEQYF. The full variable domain, rest sourced from reference TRBV11-1 and TRBJ2-7, is EAEVAQSPRYKITEKSQAVAFWCDPISGHATLYWYRQILGQGPELLVQFQDESVVDDSQLPKDRFSAERLKGVDSTLKIQPAELGDSAMYLCASRSRDRGYEQYFGPGTRLTVT.

The chain couples TRBV20-1 to TRBJ1-5; D is ambiguous. Germline lookup yields CDR1 DFQATT and CDR2 SNEGSKA (reference sequence). The CDR3 has 15 residues. Trimming pared 0 bases from V and 9 bases from J, leaving 18 bases between. DNA for the CDR3: TGCAGTGCTAGAGATATACAGCCATCTCTCGCGCCCCAGCATTTT. This codes for CSARDIQPSLAPQHF.

This clonotype was seen a few times. The chain recombines TRBV28 with TRBJ2-4; D remains unclear. The CDR3 sequence is 16 residues long. Germline V lookup: CDR1 MDHEN, CDR2 SYDVKM. V shed 3 bases and J shed 0 bases, with 12 bases lying between them. The CDR3 protein is CASSFDEPLAKNIQYF. The CDR3 DNA reads TGTGCCAGCAGTTTTGATGAGCCGCTAGCCAAAAACATTCAGTACTTC.

This clonotype was detected many times. J is TRBJ2-1 and V is TRBV7-9; 10 nucleotides line up with TRBD2. Germline trimming cut 5 bases from V and 2 bases from J; bases unmatched to any gene: 6. The CDR3 covers 16 residues. CDR1 is SEHNR, CDR2 FQNEAQ, per germline (reference sequence). The CDR3 DNA is TGTGCCAGCAGCGGCTGGACTAGCGGAACCTACAATGAGCAGTTCTTC. It specifies CASSGWTSGTYNEQFF.

This clonotype was seen only a few times. The chain combines TRBV29-1 with TRBJ2-1; 11 positions match TRBD2. V was clipped by 0 bases and J by 5 bases; unmatched bases: 9. The length of the CDR3 is 17 residues. Germline lookup yields CDR1 SQVTM and CDR2 ANQGSEA. The CDR3 DNA follows: TGCAGCGTTGAAGATGGACTACTAGCGGGAGTGGACAATGAGCAGTTCTTC. Amino acids: CSVEDGLLAGVDNEQFF.

This chain uses TRBV6-1 with TRBJ2-3; D remains unclear. The CDR3 contains 15 residues. The germline V gene encodes CDR1 MNHNS and CDR2 SASEGT. V lost 7 bases, J lost 3 bases, and 17 bases lay in between. The CDR3 loop is CASMLGKWVTDTQYF. Written as DNA, the CDR3 is TGTGCCAGCATGCTGGGCAAATGGGTGACAGATACGCAGTATTTT.

This clonotype was seen a few times. V gene TRBV14 combines with J gene TRBJ2-3, with 7 positions matching TRBD2. CDR3 length: 16 residues. The germline CDR1 and CDR2 sequences are SGHDN and FVKESK. The ends lost 0 bases at V and 2 bases at J; junction bases unmatched: 5. CDR3 residues: CASSQDGGSYTDTQYF. For the CDR3, the DNA is TGTGCCAGCAGCCAAGATGGCGGGAGTTACACAGATACGCAGTATTTT.

Comments on this clonotype: The junction differs from germline at one of its ends, possibly a read error. The chain has TRBV7-9 and TRBJ1-1, with D unresolved. This CDR3 comprises 16 residues. The germline V gene encodes CDR1 SEHNR and CDR2 FQNEAQ (reference sequence). CDR3 nucleotide sequence: TGTGCCAGCAGCTTAGCACTCCTACAGAGAAACACCGAAGCTTTCTTT. Its translation is CASSLALLQRNTEAFF.

This clonotype was detected ten times or more. The rearrangement joins TRBV5-1 to TRBJ1-5; 7 bases map to TRBD1. Unmatched junction bases numbered 2, after V lost 4 bases and J lost 1 base. Germline loops: CDR1 SGHRS, CDR2 YFSETQ. CDR3 length: 14 amino acids. CDR3 region: CASSPGGSNQPQHF. As DNA, the CDR3 is TGCGCCAGCAGCCCAGGGGGAAGCAATCAGCCCCAGCATTTT.

CDR3 nucleotide sequence: TGTGCCAGCAGCTTGTTCAGCACCGGGGAGCTGTTTTTT. Translating it yields CASSLFSTGELFF. The chain employs TRBV5-5 and TRBJ2-2, with D unresolved. Germline V CDR1 and CDR2: SGHKS, YYEKEE (reference sequence). This CDR3 region has 13 residues. V lost 1 base, J lost 4 bases, and 5 bases lay in between.

This clonotype showed up just a few times. The CDR3 nucleotides are TGTGCCAGCAGTTTATCTTTCGGGAGGGCCAAAAACACCGGGGAGCTGTTTTTT. It yields the protein CASSLSFGRAKNTGELFF. This chain connects TRBV12-3 or TRBV12-4 to TRBJ2-2, with 8 bases that match TRBD2. V shed 2 bases, J shed 2 bases, and the junction held 10 bases outside the gene matches. The CDR3 has 18 residues.

The genes are TRBV7-2 and TRBJ2-7; TRBD2 might be the D (6 bases). The CDR3 extends over 15 amino acids. CDR1 and CDR2 (germline): SGHTA, FQGNSA. V dropped 3 bases and J dropped 0 bases, with 12 bases sitting between them. The CDR3 spells CASSFGGISSYEQYF. DNA of the CDR3: TGTGCCAGCAGCTTTGGCGGGATAAGCTCCTACGAGCAGTACTTC.

The chain couples TRBV20-1 to TRBJ1-2; the D is unclear. CDR3 length equals 14 residues. Germline-derived CDR1 and CDR2 are DFQATT and SNEGSKA (reference sequence). Deletions cut 3 bases from V and 4 bases from J, with 15 bases between. In nucleotides, the CDR3 is TGCAGTGCTAGGGTGGAAACCCTAGGCTATGGCTACACCTTC. It specifies CSARVETLGYGYTF.

In its sample, this clonotype was seen a few times. J is TRBJ2-1 and V is TRBV20-1; TRBD2 aligns across 7 bases. V gave up 5 bases and J gave up 4 bases; unmatched junction bases: 8. Germline V CDR1 and CDR2: DFQATT, SNEGSKA (reference sequence). The CDR3 contains 14 residues. The CDR3 spells CSARGGDSYNEQFF. The DNA of the CDR3 is TGCAGTGCTCGGGGAGGGGACTCATACAATGAGCAGTTCTTC.

V gene TRBV27 combines with J gene TRBJ2-7; D may correspond to TRBD1 or TRBD2 (5 bases each). This CDR3 has 14 residues. Germline V lookup: CDR1 MNHEY, CDR2 SMNVEV (reference sequence). V lost 4 bases, J lost 7 bases, and 17 bases lay in between. DNA of the CDR3: TGTGCCAGCAGTTGGGACGGAAAGATACGAGAGCAGTACTTC. This gives the protein CASSWDGKIREQYF.

In nucleotides, the CDR3 is TGCGCCAGCAGCTTGGTGGGGGTTCCTGCAGATACGCAGTATTTT. As protein: CASSLVGVPADTQYF. V and J are TRBV5-1 and TRBJ2-3; D tentatively fits TRBD1 or TRBD2 (5 bases each). The length of the CDR3 is 15 residues. From germline, CDR1 is SGHRS and CDR2 YFSETQ. The ends were cut back, 0 bases at V and 4 bases at J, with 12 bases in the middle.

The CDR3 sequence: CASSFGGGSQETQYF. DNA for the CDR3: TGTGCCAGCAGCTTTGGCGGGGGCTCCCAAGAGACCCAGTACTTC. This chain connects TRBV7-2 to TRBJ2-5, with D maybe TRBD2 (7 bases). Germline V lookup: CDR1 SGHTA, CDR2 FQGNSA. The CDR3 runs 15 residues. V lost 3 bases and J 1 base, leaving 12 bases between the germline ends.

This clonotype showed up many times. This rearrangement joins TRBV12-3 or TRBV12-4 to TRBJ2-2; possible D gene TRBD2, 6 bases. V shed 6 bases and J shed 7 bases, with 12 bases lying between them. The CDR3 covers 13 residues. This CDR3 reads CASSQVGGGELFF. The CDR3 nucleotides read TGTGCCAGCAGCCAGGTCGGGGGCGGGGAGCTGTTTTTT.

CDR3 nucleotides: TGCAGTGCTGCCCCACCCAATGAGCAGTTCTTC. It encodes CSAAPPNEQFF. The rearrangement links TRBV20-1 to TRBJ2-1; D is unresolved. V was shortened by 5 bases and J by 6 bases, with 8 bases between the two germline ends. The CDR3 sequence is 11 residues long. Germline-derived CDR1 and CDR2 are DFQATT and SNEGSKA (reference sequence).

This rearrangement joins TRBV29-1 to TRBJ2-5, with 11 bases aligning to TRBD1. Germline-derived CDR1 and CDR2 are SQVTM and ANQGSEA. The V gene end was trimmed by 7 bases and the J gene end by 4 bases; junction bases not matched to a gene: 2. The length of the CDR3 is 12 residues. The DNA of the CDR3 is TGCAGCGGGACAGGGGGCCCAGAGACCCAGTACTTC. Protein product: CSGTGGPETQYF.

The chain recombines TRBV9 with TRBJ2-1; the match to TRBD2 covers 10 bases. Trimming cost V 4 bases and J 4 bases; bases outside gene matches: 2. Germline V gene sequence: CDR1 SGDLS, CDR2 YYNGEE. The CDR3 sequence is 14 residues long. Here the CDR3 reads CASSSGLAYNEQFF. The CDR3 DNA follows: TGTGCCAGCAGCTCGGGACTAGCGTACAATGAGCAGTTCTTC.

In this sample, this clonotype turned up a few times. V usage is TRBV20-1 and J usage is TRBJ2-7; D is possibly TRBD2 (5 bases). There are 14 residues in the CDR3. The germline V gene encodes CDR1 DFQATT and CDR2 SNEGSKA (reference sequence). V lost 5 bases and J 4 bases, leaving 18 bases between the germline ends. In DNA form, the CDR3 reads TGCAGTGCTCCTCTGCGCGGGCTGAGGTACGAGCAGTACTTC. Its protein is CSAPLRGLRYEQYF.